Listed here are 18 T cell receptor beta chains from one sample, sequenced in a study of identical twins. TCRdb re-derived calls from the 5' RACE reads in MiXCR, one entry per CDR3 protein. The sample yields about 790,000 distinct CDR3 sequences, approximately 18% seen once. These sequences were also reported in another study, on T cells expressing NK-cell markers.

The source material was PBMCs. These receptors all stem from a woman aged 18-29 years in good health.

The chain recombines TRBV5-5 with TRBJ2-1, with D perhaps assigned TRBD1 or TRBD2 (5 bases each). Germline V gene sequence: CDR1 SGHKS, CDR2 YYEKEE (reference sequence). Between the trimmed V and J ends, which lost 3 bases and 1 base, there was a span of 20 bases. The CDR3 loop spans 18 amino acids. CDR3 nucleotide sequence: TGTGCCAGCAGCTCTCTGATCGGGGCCGAAGCATCCTACAATGAGCAGTTCTTC. Translation gives CASSSLIGAEASYNEQFF.

There are a few counts of this clonotype. The rearrangement joins TRBV6-1 to TRBJ2-6; D gene uncertain. CDR3 length: 15 residues. V dropped 6 bases and J dropped 4 bases, with 13 bases sitting between them. Germline V CDR1 and CDR2: MNHNS, SASEGT. The CDR3 protein is CASSPASAGANVLTF. The DNA of the CDR3 is TGTGCCAGCAGCCCAGCGTCGGCCGGGGCCAACGTCCTGACTTTC.

This clonotype was seen a few times. V gene TRBV6-5 combines with J gene TRBJ2-7; no reliable D call. V was cut by 4 bases and J by 7 bases, with 14 bases left in between. Germline V CDR1 and CDR2: MNHEY, SVGAGI. The CDR3 runs to 13 residues. This CDR3 is CASSLSYSREQYF. Written as DNA, the CDR3 is TGTGCCAGCAGTTTATCCTATTCGAGGGAGCAGTACTTC.

The chain has TRBV4-3 and TRBJ2-6; TRBD2 aligns across 10 bases. The CDR3 is made up of 20 amino acids. Germline CDR1 LGHNA, CDR2 YSLEER. Losses at the gene ends were 0 bases for V and 1 base for J; bases not matched to a gene: 9. The CDR3 protein is CASSQDPPASGSSGANVLTF. Here the CDR3 DNA reads TGCGCCAGCAGCCAAGATCCGCCGGCTAGCGGGAGTTCTGGGGCCAACGTCCTGACTTTC.

V usage is TRBV7-2 and J usage is TRBJ2-3, with TRBD1 identical over 7 bases. Germline V gene lookup returns CDR1 SGHTA and CDR2 FQGNSA. The junction had 8 bases not matched to a gene; V was cut back by 1 base and J by 7 bases. The CDR3 extends over 15 amino acids. CDR3 loop: CASSLGGQAINTQYF. CDR3 coding DNA: TGTGCCAGCAGCTTAGGTGGACAGGCGATTAATACGCAGTATTTT.

The chain links TRBV20-1 to TRBJ2-2; D uncertain. CDR3 length equals 15 residues. CDR1 is DFQATT and CDR2 is SNEGSKA in the germline V gene (reference sequence). Trimming removed 2 bases at V and 5 bases at J, with 15 bases between. CDR3: CSARPFLNRTGELFF. CDR3 DNA sequence: TGCAGTGCTAGACCCTTCTTGAATAGGACCGGGGAGCTGTTTTTT.

CDR3 nucleotides: TGCGCCAGCAGTGAGAAAGACGGGGGCTCCTACAATGAGCAGTTCTTC. Its translation is CASSEKDGGSYNEQFF. V gene TRBV10-1 combines with J gene TRBJ2-1; a possible D gene is TRBD2 (6 bases). Trimming removed 2 bases at V and 0 bases at J, with 11 bases between. CDR1 and CDR2 from the germline V gene are WNHNN and SYGVQD (reference sequence). The CDR3 sequence is 16 residues long.

This clonotype was observed a handful of times. The J gene is TRBJ2-5, the V gene TRBV20-1, with 9 nucleotides matching TRBD2. Per germline, CDR1 DFQATT and CDR2 SNEGSKA (reference sequence). V was clipped by 1 base and J by 3 bases; unmatched bases: 3. The CDR3 has 14 residues. CDR3 DNA: TGCAGTGCTAGAGTGCCTAGCGGGGAAGAGACCCAGTACTTC. It is translated as CSARVPSGEETQYF.

This sequence joins TRBV6-2 or TRBV6-3 and TRBJ2-7, with 7 positions matching TRBD2. V trimming: 5 bases; J trimming: 2 bases; junction bases outside the gene matches: 6. Per germline, CDR1 MNHEY and CDR2 SVGEGT. This CDR3 spans 14 amino acids. Written as DNA, the CDR3 is TGTGCCAGCAGTCCTGGACTAGGGCCCTACGAGCAGTACTTC. The encoded protein is CASSPGLGPYEQYF.

This clonotype showed up just a few times. V is TRBV20-1 and J is TRBJ2-3; D gene unclear. Germline lookup yields CDR1 DFQATT and CDR2 SNEGSKA (reference sequence). The V end was cut by 1 base, the J end by 5 bases, with 13 bases between. The CDR3 length is 14 residues. CDR3 coding DNA: TGCAGTGCTAGAGTGGCTAGTAGTGGAGATACGCAGTATTTT. It yields the protein CSARVASSGDTQYF.

This clonotype was observed a handful of times. The J gene is TRBJ2-1, the V gene TRBV12-3 or TRBV12-4; D perhaps matches TRBD2 (6 bases). This CDR3 has 15 residues. V lost 1 base and J 10 bases, leaving 17 bases between the germline ends. CDR3 in DNA: TGTGCCAGCAGTTTAGGGGGGACTCCAAACCCGGAGCAGTTCTTC. Its translation: CASSLGGTPNPEQFF.

This rearrangement joins TRBV20-1 to TRBJ2-1; TRBD2 matches 9 bases. The CDR3 is made up of 17 amino acids. Germline CDR1 is DFQATT and CDR2 is SNEGSKA (reference sequence). V dropped 1 base and J dropped 1; count of bases not matched to a gene: 8. CDR3 region: CSARGLAGFGSYNEQFF. The DNA for the CDR3 is TGCAGTGCTAGAGGGCTAGCGGGATTCGGGTCCTACAATGAGCAGTTCTTC.

Only a few counts were recorded for this clonotype. This CDR3 reads CASSAAGGLSYEQYF. CDR3 coding DNA: TGTGCCAGCAGCGCGGCGGGGGGCCTTTCCTACGAGCAGTACTTC. The chain is built from TRBV9 and TRBJ2-7; TRBD2 matches 8 bases. The CDR3 has 15 residues. V trimming: 3 bases; J trimming: 1 base; junction bases outside the gene matches: 6. Germline-derived CDR1 and CDR2 are SGDLS and YYNGEE.

The table lists this clonotype with a few counts. The chain employs TRBV6-8 and TRBJ1-5, with D unclear. The CDR3 has 16 amino acids. With 7 bases removed from V and 0 bases from J, the gap between germline ends came to 16 bases. Looked up from germline, CDR1 is MNHGY and CDR2 is SAAAGT. The CDR3 reads CASTHRRALSNQPQHF. As DNA, the CDR3 is TGTGCCAGCACCCACCGGCGAGCACTTAGCAATCAGCCCCAGCATTTT.

This clonotype was seen more than once but under ten times. This chain joins TRBV7-2 and TRBJ2-3, with unresolved D. The CDR3 spans 14 residues. Germline CDR1 is SGHTA and CDR2 is FQGNSA. V was shortened by 1 base and J by 2 bases, with 7 bases between the two germline ends. CDR3 sequence: CASSLEGYTDTQYF. CDR3 nucleotides: TGTGCCAGCAGCTTAGAAGGATACACAGATACGCAGTATTTT.

V usage is TRBV29-1 and J usage is TRBJ2-5; perhaps D is TRBD1 or TRBD2 (5 bases each). V lost 8 bases and J lost 4, with 14 bases in between. The CDR3 totals 12 residues. Germline V gene sequence: CDR1 SQVTM, CDR2 ANQGSEA. The DNA of the CDR3 is TGCAGCCCGGGACGATTTGGAGAGACCCAGTACTTC. As protein: CSPGRFGETQYF.

This chain uses TRBV5-1 with TRBJ2-7; a possible D gene is TRBD1 (5 bases). V lost 4 bases to trimming and J lost 5 bases, with 10 bases between them. CDR1 SGHRS and CDR2 YFSETQ come from the germline V gene. The CDR3 sequence is 12 residues long. CDR3 DNA: TGCGCCAGCAGCCGCAGGGCCGACGAGCAGTACTTC. Protein: CASSRRADEQYF.

The chain combines TRBV29-1 with TRBJ2-5; 7 bases line up with TRBD2. The CDR3 contains 14 residues. Germline V gene lookup returns CDR1 SQVTM and CDR2 ANQGSEA. V was pared by 0 bases and J by 5 bases, with 6 bases of the junction left unmatched. The DNA for the CDR3 is TGCAGCGTTGAAGATCTAGACGGGAGGGAGACCCAGTACTTC. It encodes CSVEDLDGRETQYF. Looking up the rest from reference TRBV29-1 and TRBJ2-5 gives the full variable domain: SAVISQKPSRDICQRGTSLTIQCQVDSQVTMMFWYRQQPGQSLTLIATANQGSEATYESGFVIDKFPISRPNLTFSTLTVSNMSPEDSSIYLCSVEDLDGRETQYFGPGTRLLVL.